The rows below give T cell receptor beta chains drawn from one sample of a study of spatial heterogeneity in lung cancer. TCRdb redid the calling of the 5' RACE reads with MiXCR, one entry per CDR3 protein. The sample contains more than 50,000 distinct CDR3 sequences, roughly 7.5% of which appear only once. The sequencing here drew on PBMCs, taken at surgery. The receptor source for this set is a female donor with early-stage non-small cell lung cancer. CDR3s include the opening cysteine and the closing phenylalanine or tryptophan. The D gene is left open where the match is weak. Size is stated for part of the rows, as once, few or many counts, or as a class when the clone is expanded.

j_call: TRBJ2-7; clone_size: .; v_call: TRBV4-3; d_call: .; cdr3_aa: CASSQGTFSYEQYF; cdr3_nt: TGCGCCAGCAGCCAAGGAACCTTCTCCTACGAGCAGTACTTC
j_call: TRBJ2-7; clone_size: .; v_call: TRBV27; d_call: .; cdr3_aa: CASSPRGDEQYF; cdr3_nt: TGTGCCAGCAGTCCGAGAGGGGATGAGCAGTACTTC
j_call: TRBJ1-2; clone_size: few; v_call: TRBV6-1; d_call: .; cdr3_aa: CASTDPNYGYTF; cdr3_nt: TGTGCCAGCACTGACCCTAACTATGGCTACACCTTC
j_call: TRBJ2-1; clone_size: .; v_call: TRBV5-1; d_call: .; cdr3_aa: CASSLRHRSNEQFF; cdr3_nt: TGCGCCAGCAGCTTACGCCACAGGTCCAATGAGCAGTTCTTC
j_call: TRBJ1-2; clone_size: few; v_call: TRBV5-6; d_call: .; cdr3_aa: CASSLTGRDFLGYTF; cdr3_nt: TGTGCCAGCAGCTTGACGGGGCGCGACTTTCTAGGCTACACCTTC
j_call: TRBJ2-7; clone_size: many; v_call: TRBV6-5; d_call: TRBD2; cdr3_aa: CASSYSTSSLSYEQYF; cdr3_nt: TGTGCCAGCAGTTACTCGACTAGCTCCCTCTCCTACGAGCAGTACTTC
j_call: TRBJ2-1; clone_size: .; v_call: TRBV7-2; d_call: .; cdr3_aa: CASSLRGGLQAYNEQFF; cdr3_nt: TGTGCCAGCAGCCTTAGGGGGGGCCTCCAAGCCTACAATGAGCAGTTCTTC
j_call: TRBJ2-5; clone_size: .; v_call: TRBV7-3; d_call: TRBD2; cdr3_aa: CASSSSGGARETQYF; cdr3_nt: TGTGCCAGCAGCTCCAGCGGGGGGGCCAGGGAGACCCAGTACTTC
j_call: TRBJ2-5; clone_size: many; v_call: TRBV29-1; d_call: TRBD1; cdr3_aa: CSVEDRDRVGRETQYF; cdr3_nt: TGCAGCGTTGAGGACCGGGACAGGGTAGGGAGGGAGACCCAGTACTTC
j_call: TRBJ2-5; clone_size: many; v_call: TRBV7-9; d_call: TRBD2; cdr3_aa: CASSPPARDYQETQYF; cdr3_nt: TGTGCCAGCAGCCCCCCGGCCCGGGACTATCAAGAGACCCAGTACTTC
j_call: TRBJ1-4; clone_size: many; v_call: TRBV6-6; d_call: .; cdr3_aa: CASSQVGWEEEKLFF; cdr3_nt: TGTGCCAGCAGTCAAGTAGGGTGGGAAGAAGAAAAACTGTTTTTT
j_call: TRBJ1-5; clone_size: few; v_call: TRBV20-1; d_call: .; cdr3_aa: CSASNTYSNQPQHF; cdr3_nt: TGCAGTGCTAGTAACACATATAGCAATCAGCCCCAGCATTTT
j_call: TRBJ2-5; clone_size: few; v_call: TRBV20-1; d_call: TRBD2; cdr3_aa: CSAKPRLAGRRGQYF; cdr3_nt: TGCAGTGCCAAGCCGAGACTAGCGGGTAGACGGGGCCAGTACTTC
j_call: TRBJ1-1; clone_size: .; v_call: TRBV2; d_call: .; cdr3_aa: CASRPLTSINTEAFF; cdr3_nt: TGTGCCAGCAGACCCCTGACATCCATTAACACTGAAGCTTTCTTT
j_call: TRBJ2-5; clone_size: few; v_call: TRBV7-2; d_call: TRBD2; cdr3_aa: CASTVASGLIETQYF; cdr3_nt: TGTGCCAGCACGGTCGCCTCGGGACTAATAGAGACCCAGTACTTC
j_call: TRBJ1-1; clone_size: many; v_call: TRBV6-5; d_call: .; cdr3_aa: CASSYRGHLNTEAFF; cdr3_nt: TGTGCCAGCAGTTACCGCGGACACTTGAACACTGAAGCTTTCTTT
j_call: TRBJ2-1; clone_size: many; v_call: TRBV4-3; d_call: .; cdr3_aa: CASSPTGGFLSYNEQFF; cdr3_nt: TGCGCCAGCAGCCCTACGGGGGGCTTCCTTTCCTACAATGAGCAGTTCTTC
j_call: TRBJ2-7; clone_size: many; v_call: TRBV5-1; d_call: .; cdr3_aa: CASSSDVQYEQYF; cdr3_nt: TGCGCCAGCAGCTCCGACGTCCAATACGAGCAGTACTTC
j_call: TRBJ1-5; clone_size: many; v_call: TRBV7-9; d_call: .; cdr3_aa: CASSQGEQPQHF; cdr3_nt: TGTGCCAGCAGCCAAGGGGAGCAGCCCCAGCATTTT
j_call: TRBJ2-3; clone_size: many; v_call: TRBV4-2; d_call: TRBD1; cdr3_aa: CASSHLDRGRTDTQYF; cdr3_nt: TGTGCCAGCAGCCACTTGGACAGGGGGCGCACAGATACGCAGTATTTT
j_call: TRBJ1-5; clone_size: few; v_call: TRBV28; d_call: TRBD1; cdr3_aa: CASSFLGQGIESNQPQHF; cdr3_nt: TGTGCCAGCAGTTTCTTGGGACAGGGGATTGAAAGCAATCAGCCCCAGCATTTT
j_call: TRBJ1-6; clone_size: many; v_call: TRBV7-2; d_call: TRBD1; cdr3_aa: CASSRDSGNSPLHF; cdr3_nt: TGTGCCAGCAGTCGGGACAGCGGAAATTCACCCCTCCACTTT
j_call: TRBJ2-1; clone_size: .; v_call: TRBV20-1; d_call: .; cdr3_aa: CSARPPPLNEQFF; cdr3_nt: TGCAGTGCTAGACCCCCCCCCCTTAATGAGCAGTTCTTC
j_call: TRBJ2-3; clone_size: few; v_call: TRBV28; d_call: .; cdr3_aa: CASSGTVPKRTQYF; cdr3_nt: TGTGCCAGCAGCGGAACAGTTCCCAAGCGAACGCAGTATTTT
j_call: TRBJ2-5; clone_size: many; v_call: TRBV5-1; d_call: .; cdr3_aa: CASSSLKGRSLETQYF; cdr3_nt: TGCGCCAGCAGCTCTCTAAAGGGGCGTTCCCTCGAGACCCAGTACTTC
j_call: TRBJ2-1; clone_size: many; v_call: TRBV14; d_call: TRBD2; cdr3_aa: CASSRLAGGPGDEQFF; cdr3_nt: TGTGCCAGCAGCAGACTTGCGGGGGGCCCGGGCGATGAGCAGTTCTTC
j_call: TRBJ1-6; clone_size: many; v_call: TRBV5-5; d_call: .; cdr3_aa: CASSLGKGRAQGVTLHF; cdr3_nt: TGTGCCAGCAGCTTGGGTAAGGGACGGGCGCAGGGCGTGACCCTCCACTTT
j_call: TRBJ2-2; clone_size: few; v_call: TRBV12-3/TRBV12-4; d_call: .; cdr3_aa: CASSLRGTGELFF; cdr3_nt: TGTGCCAGCAGTTTAAGGGGGACCGGGGAGCTGTTTTTT
j_call: TRBJ2-5; clone_size: many; v_call: TRBV3-1; d_call: TRBD2; cdr3_aa: CASSQRSGGAETQYF; cdr3_nt: TGTGCCAGCAGCCAACGAAGCGGGGGGGCAGAGACCCAGTACTTC
j_call: TRBJ2-5; clone_size: many; v_call: TRBV5-1; d_call: .; cdr3_aa: CASSSQDVKTQYF; cdr3_nt: TGCGCCAGCAGCTCCCAGGACGTAAAGACCCAGTACTTC
j_call: TRBJ2-1; clone_size: many; v_call: TRBV6-2/TRBV6-3; d_call: TRBD2; cdr3_aa: CATRTSGGYNEQFF; cdr3_nt: TGTGCCACTCGGACTAGCGGGGGGTACAATGAGCAGTTCTTC
j_call: TRBJ1-1; clone_size: .; v_call: TRBV7-3; d_call: .; cdr3_aa: CASSLYGGMNTEAFF; cdr3_nt: TGTGCCAGCAGCTTATATGGGGGAATGAACACTGAAGCTTTCTTT
j_call: TRBJ2-7; clone_size: .; v_call: TRBV11-2; d_call: .; cdr3_aa: CASSYRAFEQYF; cdr3_nt: TGTGCCAGCAGCTATAGGGCTTTCGAGCAGTACTTC
j_call: TRBJ2-5; clone_size: many; v_call: TRBV4-2; d_call: TRBD2; cdr3_aa: CASSQAPSGQETQYF; cdr3_nt: TGTGCCAGCAGCCAAGCTCCTAGCGGCCAAGAGACCCAGTACTTC
j_call: TRBJ2-5; clone_size: many; v_call: TRBV5-4; d_call: TRBD2; cdr3_aa: CASSNVGGAETQYF; cdr3_nt: TGTGCCAGCAGCAACGTCGGGGGGGCGGAGACCCAGTACTTC
j_call: TRBJ2-4; clone_size: many; v_call: TRBV7-2; d_call: .; cdr3_aa: CASVPDSFLLAKNIQYF; cdr3_nt: TGTGCCAGCGTTCCCGACAGTTTCTTACTAGCCAAAAACATTCAGTACTTC
j_call: TRBJ2-7; clone_size: many; v_call: TRBV18; d_call: TRBD2; cdr3_aa: CASSPGGGNYEQYF; cdr3_nt: TGTGCCAGCTCACCCGGGGGGGGCAATTACGAGCAGTACTTC
j_call: TRBJ2-3; clone_size: many; v_call: TRBV5-8; d_call: TRBD2; cdr3_aa: CASRARLARQADTQYF; cdr3_nt: TGTGCCAGCAGAGCCCGACTAGCGCGGCAGGCAGATACGCAGTATTTT
j_call: TRBJ2-4; clone_size: many; v_call: TRBV18; d_call: .; cdr3_aa: CASSPADANKNIQYF; cdr3_nt: TGTGCCAGCTCACCAGCTGACGCGAACAAAAACATTCAGTACTTC
j_call: TRBJ2-1; clone_size: many; v_call: TRBV5-5; d_call: .; cdr3_aa: CASSSLAGAPEQFF; cdr3_nt: TGTGCCAGCAGCTCCCTGGCGGGGGCTCCTGAGCAGTTCTTC
j_call: TRBJ2-7; clone_size: many; v_call: TRBV7-2; d_call: .; cdr3_aa: CASSQRSYEQYF; cdr3_nt: TGTGCCAGCAGCCAACGCTCCTACGAGCAGTACTTC